These T cell receptor beta chains were read from a single sample in a study of blood T cells in healthy people across ages. TCRdb ran MiXCR on the 5' RACE reads and lists one entry per CDR3 protein. The sample consists of some 1,000,000 distinct CDR3 sequences, under 30% of them appearing once. The same sample was also studied in work on T cells of mothers and their children.

The sample consisted of blood. Receptors were obtained from a girl aged 2-10 years in good health. Each CDR3 is given with its conserved first and last residue. The D gene is left open where the match is weak. Part of the rows lack a size; the others show once, few, many or a class for expanded clones.

length: 14
V: TRBV20-1
D: .
size: few
J: TRBJ1-1
CDR3: CSARGGPANTEAFF
DNA: TGCAGTGCTAGGGGGGGACCGGCGAACACTGAAGCTTTCTTT

length: 15
V: TRBV28
D: .
size: few
J: TRBJ2-3
CDR3: CASSQGLQHTDTQYF
DNA: TGTGCCAGCAGTCAAGGACTGCAACACACAGATACGCAGTATTTT

length: 16
V: TRBV4-3
D: .
size: .
J: TRBJ2-5
CDR3: CASSQESAGSQETQYF
DNA: TGCGCCAGCAGCCAAGAATCGGCTGGGTCCCAAGAGACCCAGTACTTC

length: 16
V: TRBV28
D: .
size: .
J: TRBJ2-2
CDR3: CASSLTRFQTIGELFF
DNA: TGTGCCAGCAGTTTAACTAGGTTCCAGACTATCGGGGAGCTGTTTTTT

length: 16
V: TRBV27
D: .
size: few
J: TRBJ2-1
CDR3: CASNYLTGSSYNEQFF
DNA: TGTGCCAGCAACTATTTAACAGGGAGCTCCTACAATGAGCAGTTCTTC

length: 16
V: TRBV5-1
D: .
size: .
J: TRBJ1-2
CDR3: CASSLFLGYQAGGYTF
DNA: TGCGCCAGCAGCTTGTTTTTGGGGTATCAAGCGGGTGGCTACACCTTC

length: 16
V: TRBV7-2
D: TRBD1
size: .
J: TRBJ1-5
CDR3: CASSRQGISLNQPQHF
DNA: TGTGCCAGCAGCCGACAGGGAATATCTTTGAATCAGCCCCAGCATTTT

length: 17
V: TRBV7-6
D: TRBD2
size: many
J: TRBJ2-1
CDR3: CASSLEGLAGGPGEQFF
DNA: TGTGCCAGCAGCTTAGAGGGACTAGCGGGAGGGCCGGGTGAGCAGTTCTTC

length: 15
V: TRBV5-1
D: .
size: .
J: TRBJ2-5
CDR3: CASCEGSGSGETQYF
DNA: TGCGCCAGCTGCGAAGGAAGCGGGTCGGGGGAGACCCAGTACTTC

length: 15
V: TRBV5-1
D: TRBD1
size: once
J: TRBJ2-7
CDR3: CASSTSTGKTYEQYF
DNA: TGTGCCAGCAGCACCTCGACAGGGAAAACCTACGAGCAGTACTTC

length: 12
V: TRBV7-9
D: .
size: few
J: TRBJ1-5
CDR3: CASSFDLAPQHF
DNA: TGTGCCAGCAGCTTCGACCTAGCGCCCCAGCATTTT

length: 13
V: TRBV29-1
D: TRBD1
size: few
J: TRBJ1-2
CDR3: CSVTTQGGYGYTF
DNA: TGCAGCGTAACGACCCAGGGGGGCTATGGCTACACCTTC

length: 15
V: TRBV5-5
D: .
size: .
J: TRBJ1-6
CDR3: CASSLDFGRDSPLHF
DNA: TGTGCCAGCAGCTTGGATTTTGGGCGGGATTCACCCCTCCACTTT

length: 14
V: TRBV27
D: .
size: .
J: TRBJ2-3
CDR3: CASSFIGSTDTQYF
DNA: TGTGCCAGCAGTTTTATAGGGAGCACAGATACGCAGTATTTT

length: 17
V: TRBV3-1
D: TRBD2
size: .
J: TRBJ2-1
CDR3: CASSPTRLAGRYNEQFF
DNA: TGTGCCAGCAGCCCTACTCGACTAGCGGGTCGCTACAATGAGCAGTTCTTC

length: 14
V: TRBV7-2
D: .
size: .
J: TRBJ2-1
CDR3: CASTFKGPGLEQFF
DNA: TGTGCCAGCACCTTTAAGGGGCCGGGACTTGAGCAGTTCTTC

length: 13
V: TRBV7-8
D: .
size: .
J: TRBJ1-5
CDR3: CASSSSAIQPQHF
DNA: TGTGCCAGCAGCTCCTCGGCCATACAGCCCCAGCATTTT

length: 12
V: TRBV12-5
D: .
size: .
J: TRBJ1-1
CDR3: CASGSSYGEAFF
DNA: TGTGCTAGTGGTTCATCATATGGGGAAGCTTTCTTT

length: 16
V: TRBV5-5
D: TRBD2
size: .
J: TRBJ2-1
CDR3: CASSLVGGIIYNEQFF
DNA: TGTGCCAGCAGCTTGGTGGGGGGGATCATCTACAATGAGCAGTTCTTC

length: 14
V: TRBV7-9
D: TRBD1
size: few
J: TRBJ2-1
CDR3: CASSELDRGNEQFF
DNA: TGTGCCAGCAGCGAACTGGACAGGGGAAATGAGCAGTTCTTC

length: 14
V: TRBV20-1
D: TRBD1
size: few
J: TRBJ1-6
CDR3: CSARNRGSNSPLHF
DNA: TGCAGTGCTAGAAACAGGGGAAGTAATTCACCCCTCCACTTT

length: 15
V: TRBV27
D: .
size: .
J: TRBJ1-1
CDR3: CASSLSNARNTEAFF
DNA: TGTGCCAGCAGTTTATCGAACGCGAGGAACACTGAAGCTTTCTTT

length: 15
V: TRBV15
D: .
size: .
J: TRBJ2-3
CDR3: CATSRVALGSDTQYF
DNA: TGTGCCACCAGCAGAGTAGCTCTGGGTTCAGATACGCAGTATTTT

length: 18
V: TRBV7-8
D: TRBD2
size: .
J: TRBJ2-5
CDR3: CASSRRLAGGLDQETQYF
DNA: TGTGCCAGCAGCCGACGACTAGCGGGGGGGCTGGACCAAGAGACCCAGTACTTC

length: 13
V: TRBV24-1
D: .
size: .
J: TRBJ2-1
CDR3: CATSEYDLLEQFF
DNA: TGTGCCACCAGTGAATACGACCTCCTTGAGCAGTTCTTC

length: 16
V: TRBV4-1
D: TRBD1
size: .
J: TRBJ2-7
CDR3: CASSQEKGTGGAEQYF
DNA: TGCGCCAGCAGCCAGGAAAAAGGGACAGGGGGCGCCGAGCAGTACTTC

length: 12
V: TRBV29-1
D: .
size: .
J: TRBJ2-7
CDR3: CSVNRGTYEQYF
DNA: TGCAGCGTTAACCGGGGGACCTACGAGCAGTACTTC

length: 15
V: TRBV29-1
D: TRBD1
size: few
J: TRBJ2-3
CDR3: CSVWTGVPSTDTQYF
DNA: TGCAGCGTTTGGACAGGGGTCCCTAGCACAGATACGCAGTATTTT

length: 15
V: TRBV7-2
D: .
size: few
J: TRBJ1-5
CDR3: CASSPGWDTSQPQHF
DNA: TGTGCCAGCAGCCCCGGTTGGGATACCAGTCAGCCCCAGCATTTT

length: 14
V: TRBV6-4
D: .
size: few
J: TRBJ1-1
CDR3: CASSVGEGNTEAFF
DNA: TGTGCCAGCAGTGTTGGAGAGGGAAACACTGAAGCTTTCTTT

length: 13
V: TRBV28
D: .
size: few
J: TRBJ2-7
CDR3: CASGAFLTYEQYF
DNA: TGTGCCAGCGGTGCCTTCCTTACCTACGAGCAGTACTTC

length: 15
V: TRBV29-1
D: TRBD2
size: .
J: TRBJ2-7
CDR3: CSVGGGAETTYEQYF
DNA: TGCAGCGTGGGGGGGGGAGCGGAGACAACCTACGAGCAGTACTTC

length: 13
V: TRBV29-1
D: TRBD1
size: .
J: TRBJ1-3
CDR3: CSVMTGAGNTIYF
DNA: TGCAGCGTAATGACAGGGGCTGGAAACACCATATATTTT

length: 14
V: TRBV7-2
D: .
size: .
J: TRBJ1-6
CDR3: CASSLVGVNSPLHF
DNA: TGTGCCAGCAGCTTAGTAGGAGTTAATTCACCCCTCCACTTT

length: 14
V: TRBV5-1
D: .
size: .
J: TRBJ2-5
CDR3: CASSFRGQKETQYF
DNA: TGCGCCAGCAGCTTCAGAGGACAGAAAGAGACCCAGTACTTC

length: 13
V: TRBV5-1
D: .
size: .
J: TRBJ1-1
CDR3: CASSLSVSGEAFF
DNA: TGCGCCAGCAGCTTGTCGGTATCTGGTGAAGCTTTCTTT

length: 13
V: TRBV29-1
D: TRBD2
size: few
J: TRBJ2-7
CDR3: CSVLAGSTYEQYF
DNA: TGCAGCGTCCTAGCGGGATCAACCTACGAGCAGTACTTC

length: 16
V: TRBV4-2
D: TRBD1
size: once
J: TRBJ1-2
CDR3: CASSQSAKTGEYGYTF
DNA: TGTGCCAGCAGCCAATCCGCGAAAACAGGGGAGTATGGCTACACCTTC

length: 14
V: TRBV20-1
D: .
size: .
J: TRBJ2-1
CDR3: CSARDQRDNNEQFF
DNA: TGCAGTGCTAGAGATCAGCGGGACAACAATGAGCAGTTCTTC

length: 14
V: TRBV12-3/TRBV12-4
D: .
size: .
J: TRBJ2-5
CDR3: CASGAVEEQETQYF
DNA: TGTGCCAGCGGGGCGGTAGAAGAACAAGAGACCCAGTACTTC

length: 12
V: TRBV10-2
D: .
size: few
J: TRBJ1-4
CDR3: CATAATNEKLFF
DNA: TGCGCCACGGCCGCAACTAATGAAAAACTGTTTTTT

length: 14
V: TRBV12-3/TRBV12-4
D: TRBD2
size: .
J: TRBJ2-1
CDR3: CASEGLAGGIEQFF
DNA: TGTGCCAGCGAGGGACTAGCGGGAGGGATTGAGCAGTTCTTC

length: 15
V: TRBV20-1
D: .
size: .
J: TRBJ2-6
CDR3: CSALDGDSGANVLTF
DNA: TGCAGTGCCCTAGATGGCGACTCTGGGGCCAACGTCCTGACTTTC

length: 17
V: TRBV12-3/TRBV12-4
D: TRBD2
size: .
J: TRBJ2-1
CDR3: CASSLGPVAGVSNEQFF
DNA: TGTGCCAGCAGTTTAGGGCCTGTAGCGGGAGTTTCAAATGAGCAGTTCTTC

length: 14
V: TRBV5-1
D: .
size: .
J: TRBJ2-1
CDR3: CASSMSDSYNEQFF
DNA: TGCGCCAGCAGTATGTCCGACTCCTACAATGAGCAGTTCTTC

length: 15
V: TRBV6-5
D: TRBD1
size: few
J: TRBJ1-1
CDR3: CASSRAQGANTEAFF
DNA: TGTGCCAGCAGTAGAGCACAGGGGGCGAACACTGAAGCTTTCTTT

length: 14
V: TRBV20-1
D: .
size: few
J: TRBJ1-2
CDR3: CSARDAAGNYGYTF
DNA: TGCAGTGCTAGGGACGCTGCAGGGAACTATGGCTACACCTTC

length: 16
V: TRBV18
D: TRBD1
size: .
J: TRBJ2-7
CDR3: CASSPETWTGTYEQYF
DNA: TGTGCCAGCTCACCAGAGACCTGGACAGGGACCTACGAGCAGTACTTC

length: 19
V: TRBV29-1
D: TRBD2
size: few
J: TRBJ2-1
CDR3: CSVYFLTGTSPRVRNEQFF
DNA: TGCAGCGTATACTTTCTTACCGGGACTAGCCCTCGGGTGAGGAATGAGCAGTTCTTC

length: 17
V: TRBV18
D: TRBD2
size: few
J: TRBJ2-5
CDR3: CASSPRFTGGPKETQYF
DNA: TGTGCCAGCTCACCAAGATTTACGGGAGGGCCCAAAGAGACCCAGTACTTC

length: 14
V: TRBV10-3
D: .
size: .
J: TRBJ1-4
CDR3: CAISKGRVGEKLFF
DNA: TGTGCCATCAGCAAAGGGAGGGTCGGAGAAAAACTGTTTTTT

length: 16
V: TRBV5-6
D: .
size: .
J: TRBJ2-6
CDR3: CASSSLTLGGANVLTF
DNA: TGTGCCAGCAGCTCGTTGACTCTTGGGGGGGCCAACGTCCTGACTTTC